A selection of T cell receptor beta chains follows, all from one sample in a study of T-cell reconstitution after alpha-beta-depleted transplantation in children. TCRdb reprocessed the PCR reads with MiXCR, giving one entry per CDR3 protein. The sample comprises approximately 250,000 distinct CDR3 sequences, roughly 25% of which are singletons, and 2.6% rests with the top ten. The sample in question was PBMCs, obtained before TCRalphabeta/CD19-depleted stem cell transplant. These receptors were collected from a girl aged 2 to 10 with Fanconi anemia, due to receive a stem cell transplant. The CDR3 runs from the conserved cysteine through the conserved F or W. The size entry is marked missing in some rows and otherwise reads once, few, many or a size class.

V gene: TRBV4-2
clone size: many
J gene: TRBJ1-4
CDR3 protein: CASSQQGQGKLFF

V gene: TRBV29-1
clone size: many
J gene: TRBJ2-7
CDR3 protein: CSVEGGVGSYEQYF

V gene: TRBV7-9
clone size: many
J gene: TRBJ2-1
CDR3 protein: CASSQTSPSYNEQFF

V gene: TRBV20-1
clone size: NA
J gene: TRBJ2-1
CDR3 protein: CSLFQGSYNEQFF

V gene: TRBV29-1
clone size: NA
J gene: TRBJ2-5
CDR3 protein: CSVAGVETSGSWETQYF

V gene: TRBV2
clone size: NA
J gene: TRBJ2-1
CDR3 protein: CATDSGGTNEQFF

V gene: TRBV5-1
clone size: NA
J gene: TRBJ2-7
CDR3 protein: CASMATTSGTYEQYF

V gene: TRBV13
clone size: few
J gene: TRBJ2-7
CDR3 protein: CASSATPGGSYEQYF

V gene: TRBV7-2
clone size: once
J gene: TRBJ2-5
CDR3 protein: CASSLALRSRPPQETQYF

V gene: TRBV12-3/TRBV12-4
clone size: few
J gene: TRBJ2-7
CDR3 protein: CASSSHRVEQYF

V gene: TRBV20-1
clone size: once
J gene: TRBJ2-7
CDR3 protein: CSARDSGRYYEQYF

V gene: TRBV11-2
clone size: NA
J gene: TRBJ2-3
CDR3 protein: CASSLIWEGSFKDTQYF

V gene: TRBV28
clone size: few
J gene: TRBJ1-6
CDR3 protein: CASSLIGLGDTLGSPLHF

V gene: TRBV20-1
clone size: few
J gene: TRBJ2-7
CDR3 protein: CSARALASYEQYF

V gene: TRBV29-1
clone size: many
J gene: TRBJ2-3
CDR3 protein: CSVVWGFTDTQYF

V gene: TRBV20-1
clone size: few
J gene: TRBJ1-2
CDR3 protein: CSTKGTGQRAGGYGYTF

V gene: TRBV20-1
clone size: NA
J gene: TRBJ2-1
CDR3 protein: CSGEAGASSYNEQFF

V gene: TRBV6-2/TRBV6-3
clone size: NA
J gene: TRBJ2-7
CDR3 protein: CASSSGTGGATYEQYF

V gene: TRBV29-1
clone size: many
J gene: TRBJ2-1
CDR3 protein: CSVEIVGGNEQFF

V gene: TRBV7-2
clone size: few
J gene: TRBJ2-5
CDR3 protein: CASSLGPWGETQYF

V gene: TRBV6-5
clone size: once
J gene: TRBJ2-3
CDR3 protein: CASSYLAGGSDTQYF

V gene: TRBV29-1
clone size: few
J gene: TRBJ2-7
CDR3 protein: CSVHRETGEQYF

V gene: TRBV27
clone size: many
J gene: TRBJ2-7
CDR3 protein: CASRPGTAPYEQYF

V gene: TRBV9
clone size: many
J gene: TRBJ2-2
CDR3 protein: CASSARQDVTGELFF

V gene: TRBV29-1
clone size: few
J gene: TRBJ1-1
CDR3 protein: CSVEPDGPEAFF

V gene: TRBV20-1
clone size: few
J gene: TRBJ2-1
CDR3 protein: CSVLLGTYNEQFF

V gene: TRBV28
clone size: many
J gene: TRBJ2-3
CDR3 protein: CASVLQGGRQYF

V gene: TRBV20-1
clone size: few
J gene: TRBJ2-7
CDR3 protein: CSARDGTVEQYF

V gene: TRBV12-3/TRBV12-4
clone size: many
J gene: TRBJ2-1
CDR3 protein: CASSATSGSYNEQFF

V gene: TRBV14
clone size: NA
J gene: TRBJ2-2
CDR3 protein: CASSQLIGGGELFF

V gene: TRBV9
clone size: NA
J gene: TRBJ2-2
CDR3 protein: CASSVERDRGPTGELFF

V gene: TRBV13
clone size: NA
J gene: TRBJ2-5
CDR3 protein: CASSSPEAPPQETQYF

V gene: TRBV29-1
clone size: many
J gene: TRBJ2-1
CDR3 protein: CSARQGVLTNEQFF

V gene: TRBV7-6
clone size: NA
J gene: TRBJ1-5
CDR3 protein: CASSSGQGAEPQHF

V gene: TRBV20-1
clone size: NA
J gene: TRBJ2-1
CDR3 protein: CSPTGQAYHNEQFF

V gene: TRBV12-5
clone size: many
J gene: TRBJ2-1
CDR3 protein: CASGPAGAYNEQFF

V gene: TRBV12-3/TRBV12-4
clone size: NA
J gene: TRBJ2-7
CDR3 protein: CASSITLAGASYEQYF

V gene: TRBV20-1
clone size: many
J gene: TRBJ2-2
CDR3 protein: CSATSGGAGELFF

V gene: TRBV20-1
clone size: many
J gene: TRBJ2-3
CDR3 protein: CSADRGGSTDTQYF

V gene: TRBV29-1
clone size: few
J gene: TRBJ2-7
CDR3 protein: CSVGGWGERSSYEQYF

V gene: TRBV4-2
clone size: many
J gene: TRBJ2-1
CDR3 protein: CASSQDGTSAGNYNEQFF

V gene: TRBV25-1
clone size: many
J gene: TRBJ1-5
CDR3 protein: CASSYSGQPQHF

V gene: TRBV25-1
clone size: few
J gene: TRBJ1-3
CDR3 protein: CASSEYFQSSGNTIYF

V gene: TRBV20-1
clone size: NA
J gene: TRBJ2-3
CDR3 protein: CSASRLSTDTQYF

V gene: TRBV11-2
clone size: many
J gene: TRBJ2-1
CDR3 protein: CASSLVLSGSPSYNEQFF

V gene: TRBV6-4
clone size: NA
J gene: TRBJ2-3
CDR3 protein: CASSDHVGDTQYF

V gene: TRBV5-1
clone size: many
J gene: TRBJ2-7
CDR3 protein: CASSSTYSYEQYF

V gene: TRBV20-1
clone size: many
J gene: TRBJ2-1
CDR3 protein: CSARDSTYNEQFF

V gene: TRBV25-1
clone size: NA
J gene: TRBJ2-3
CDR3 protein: CASRRTGTDTQYF

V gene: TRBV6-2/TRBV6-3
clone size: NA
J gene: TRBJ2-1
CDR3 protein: CASTHGGDFYNEQFF

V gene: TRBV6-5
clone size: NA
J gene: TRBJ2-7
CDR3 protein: CASSYGRDEQYF

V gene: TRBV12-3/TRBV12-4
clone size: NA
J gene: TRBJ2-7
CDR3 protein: CASRLGRTVGYEQYF

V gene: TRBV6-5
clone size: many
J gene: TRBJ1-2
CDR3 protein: CASSYSSGLYGYTF

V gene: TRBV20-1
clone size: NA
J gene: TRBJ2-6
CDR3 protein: CSARGQARGSGANVLTF

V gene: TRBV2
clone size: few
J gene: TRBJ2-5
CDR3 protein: CASLYTGTSGEETQYF

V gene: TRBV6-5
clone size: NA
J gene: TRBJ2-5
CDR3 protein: CASSYGPGGGTSEETQYF